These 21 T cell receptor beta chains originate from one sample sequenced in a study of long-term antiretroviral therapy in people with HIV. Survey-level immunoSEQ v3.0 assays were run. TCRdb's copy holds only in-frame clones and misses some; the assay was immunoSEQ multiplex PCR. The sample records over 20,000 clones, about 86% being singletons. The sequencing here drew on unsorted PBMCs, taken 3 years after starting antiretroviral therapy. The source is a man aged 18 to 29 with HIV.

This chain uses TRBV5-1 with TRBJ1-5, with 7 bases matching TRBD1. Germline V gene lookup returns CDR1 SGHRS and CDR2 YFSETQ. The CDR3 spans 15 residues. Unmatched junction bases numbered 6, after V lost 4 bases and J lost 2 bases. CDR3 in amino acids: CASSPTGTGNQPQHF. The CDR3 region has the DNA TGCGCCAGCAGCCCCACCGGGACAGGCAATCAGCCCCAGCATTTT.

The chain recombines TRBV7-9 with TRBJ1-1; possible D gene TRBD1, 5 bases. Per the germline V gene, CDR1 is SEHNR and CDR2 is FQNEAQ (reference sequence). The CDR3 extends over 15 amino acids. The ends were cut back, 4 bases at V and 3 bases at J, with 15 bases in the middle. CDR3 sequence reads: CASSSGSSDHTEAFF. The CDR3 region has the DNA TGTGCCAGCAGCTCAGGGAGTTCGGATCACACTGAAGCTTTCTTT.

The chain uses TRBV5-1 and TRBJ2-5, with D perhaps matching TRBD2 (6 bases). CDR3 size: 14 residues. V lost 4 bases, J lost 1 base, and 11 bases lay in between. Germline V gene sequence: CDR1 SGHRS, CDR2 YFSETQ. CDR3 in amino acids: CASSPGTPQETQYF. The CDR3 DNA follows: TGCGCCAGCAGCCCCGGGACTCCCCAAGAGACCCAGTACTTC.

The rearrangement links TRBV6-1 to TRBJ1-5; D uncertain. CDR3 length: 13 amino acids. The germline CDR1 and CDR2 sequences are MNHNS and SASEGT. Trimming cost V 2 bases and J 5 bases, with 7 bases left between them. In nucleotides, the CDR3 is TGTGCCAGCAGTGAAATCTGGGATCAGCCCCAGCATTTT. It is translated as CASSEIWDQPQHF.

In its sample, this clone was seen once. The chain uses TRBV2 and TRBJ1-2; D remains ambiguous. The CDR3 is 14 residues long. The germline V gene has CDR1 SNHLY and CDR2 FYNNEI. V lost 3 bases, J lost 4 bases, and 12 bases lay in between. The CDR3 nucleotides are TGTGCCAGCAGTGACGGGCAGATACTCTATGGCTACACCTTC. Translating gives CASSDGQILYGYTF.

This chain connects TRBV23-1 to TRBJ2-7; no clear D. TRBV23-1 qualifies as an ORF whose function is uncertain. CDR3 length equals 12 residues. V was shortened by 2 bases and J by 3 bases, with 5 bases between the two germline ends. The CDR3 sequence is CASSQEHYEQYF. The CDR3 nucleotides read TGCGCCAGCAGTCAAGAGCACTACGAGCAGTACTTC.

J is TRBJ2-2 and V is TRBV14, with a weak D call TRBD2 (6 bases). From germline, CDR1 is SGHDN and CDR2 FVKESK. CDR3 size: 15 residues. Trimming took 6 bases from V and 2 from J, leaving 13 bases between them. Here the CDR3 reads CASRGRDLNTGELFF. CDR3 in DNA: TGTGCCAGCAGGGGCCGGGACTTAAACACCGGGGAGCTGTTTTTT.

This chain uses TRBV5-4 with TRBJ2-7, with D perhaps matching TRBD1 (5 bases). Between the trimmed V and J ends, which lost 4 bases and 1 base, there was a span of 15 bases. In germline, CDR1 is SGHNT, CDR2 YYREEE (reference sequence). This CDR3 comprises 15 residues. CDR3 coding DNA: TGTGCCAGCAGCACCCCAAACGACAGATCCTACGAGCAGTACTTC. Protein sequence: CASSTPNDRSYEQYF.

CDR3 amino acids: CASSSPSVSGANVLTF. CDR3 DNA: TGTGCCAGCAGTTCGCCTTCGGTCTCTGGGGCCAACGTCCTGACTTTC. This chain joins TRBV28 and TRBJ2-6; D unclear. The CDR3 spans 16 residues. Trimming cost V 4 bases and J 0 bases, with 10 bases left between them. Germline V gives CDR1 MDHEN, CDR2 SYDVKM.

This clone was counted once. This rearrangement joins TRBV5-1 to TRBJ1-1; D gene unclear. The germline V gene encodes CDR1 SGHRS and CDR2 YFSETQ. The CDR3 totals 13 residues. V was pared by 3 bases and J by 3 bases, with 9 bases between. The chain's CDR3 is CASSWKTDTEAFF. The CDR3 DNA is TGCGCCAGCAGCTGGAAAACGGACACTGAAGCTTTCTTT.

The CDR3 coding sequence is TGTGCCAGCAGTGAGTCACTAGCGGAGTTCTTC. Translating it yields CASSESLAEFF. The chain couples TRBV6-1 to TRBJ2-1, with 8 bases fitting TRBD2. The CDR3 is made up of 11 amino acids. The germline gives CDR1 MNHNS, CDR2 SASEGT. Germline trimming cut 3 bases from V and 14 bases from J; bases unmatched to any gene: 3.

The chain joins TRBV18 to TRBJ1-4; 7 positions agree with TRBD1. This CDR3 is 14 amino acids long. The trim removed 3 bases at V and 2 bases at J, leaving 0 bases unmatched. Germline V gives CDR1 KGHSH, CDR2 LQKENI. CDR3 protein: CASSPDRTNEKLFF. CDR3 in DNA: TGTGCCAGCTCACCGGACAGGACTAATGAAAAACTGTTTTTT.

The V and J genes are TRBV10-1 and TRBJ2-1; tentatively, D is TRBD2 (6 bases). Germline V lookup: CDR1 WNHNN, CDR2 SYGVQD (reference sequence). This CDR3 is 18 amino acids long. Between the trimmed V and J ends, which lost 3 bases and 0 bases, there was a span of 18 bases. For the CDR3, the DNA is TGCGCCAGCAGTGACCCAAGTAAACGGGGGAGCTCCTACAATGAGCAGTTCTTC. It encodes CASSDPSKRGSSYNEQFF.

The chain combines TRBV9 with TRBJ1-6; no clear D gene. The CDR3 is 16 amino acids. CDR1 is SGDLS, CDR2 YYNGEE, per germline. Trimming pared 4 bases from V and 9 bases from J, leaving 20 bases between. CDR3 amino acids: CASSSQGTEPGSPLHF. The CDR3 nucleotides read TGTGCCAGCAGCTCACAAGGAACAGAACCCGGTTCACCCCTCCACTTT.

The CDR3 reads CASRRQGRNF. The CDR3 DNA is TGTGCCAGCAGACGACAGGGTAGGAACTTC. V is TRBV21-1 and J is TRBJ2-4; TRBD1 was called by the table and not checked on the DNA. TRBV21-1 is labeled a pseudogene. This CDR3 contains 10 residues.

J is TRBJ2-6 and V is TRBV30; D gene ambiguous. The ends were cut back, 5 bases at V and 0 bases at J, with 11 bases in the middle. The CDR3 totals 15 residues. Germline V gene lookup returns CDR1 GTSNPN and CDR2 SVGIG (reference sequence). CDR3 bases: TGTGCCTGGGGACCGCCGTCCTCTGGGGCCAACGTCCTGACTTTC. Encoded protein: CAWGPPSSGANVLTF. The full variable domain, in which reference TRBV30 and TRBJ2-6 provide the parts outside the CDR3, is SQTIHQWPATLVQPVGSPLSLECTVEGTSNPNLYWYRQAAGRGLQLLFYSVGIGQISSEVPQNLSASRPQDRQFILSSKKLLLSDSGFYLCAWGPPSSGANVLTFGAGSRLTVL.

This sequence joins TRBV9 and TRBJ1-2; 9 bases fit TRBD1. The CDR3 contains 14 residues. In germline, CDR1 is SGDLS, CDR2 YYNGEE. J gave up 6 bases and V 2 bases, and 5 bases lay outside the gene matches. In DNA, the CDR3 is TGTGCCAGCAGCGTCGGGACAGGGCGGGATGGCTACACCTTC. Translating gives CASSVGTGRDGYTF.

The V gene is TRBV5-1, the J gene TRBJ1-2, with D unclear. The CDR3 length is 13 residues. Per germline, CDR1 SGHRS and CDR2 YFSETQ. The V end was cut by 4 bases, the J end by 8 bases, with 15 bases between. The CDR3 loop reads CASSQGPEGGYTF. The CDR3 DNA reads TGCGCCAGCAGCCAAGGACCCGAAGGGGGCTACACCTTC.

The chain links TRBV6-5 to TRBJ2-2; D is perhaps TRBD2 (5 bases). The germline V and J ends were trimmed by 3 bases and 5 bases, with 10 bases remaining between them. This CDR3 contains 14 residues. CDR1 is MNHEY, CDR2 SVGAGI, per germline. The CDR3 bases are TGTGCCAGCAGTTATGGGGAGATGACCGGGGAGCTGTTTTTT. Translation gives CASSYGEMTGELFF.

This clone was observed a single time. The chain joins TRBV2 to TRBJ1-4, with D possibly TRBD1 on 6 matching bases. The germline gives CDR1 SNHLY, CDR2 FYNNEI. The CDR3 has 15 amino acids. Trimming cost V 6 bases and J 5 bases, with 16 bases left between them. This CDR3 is CASRARGQENEKLFF. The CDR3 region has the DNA TGTGCCAGCAGAGCCCGGGGGCAGGAAAATGAAAAACTGTTTTTT.

The CDR3 nucleotides are TGCGCCAGCAGCTTGAACTACGACACTGAAGCTTTCTTT. This gives the protein CASSLNYDTEAFF. The chain links TRBV5-1 to TRBJ1-1; no clear D gene. Germline lookup yields CDR1 SGHRS and CDR2 YFSETQ. The CDR3 has 13 residues. V lost 1 base to trimming and J lost 3 bases, with 7 bases between them.